Below, 32 T cell receptor beta chains from the same sample are listed, as sequenced in a study of cytotoxic CD8 clonotypes in ibrutinib-treated CLL. Assay used: immunoSEQ multiplex PCR; TCRdb lists only in-frame clones, some missing. Of approximately 320,000 clones listed, roughly 67% were seen once; the top ten hold 6.3%. The material was PBMCs, obtained after 36 months of ibrutinib treatment. The source of these receptors is a human donor with chronic lymphocytic leukemia.

A few counts support this clone. The sample has other DNA sequences that encode this CDR3 too. V and J are TRBV7-3 and TRBJ2-3; D uncertain. This CDR3 is built from 12 residues. The germline CDR1 and CDR2 sequences are SGHTA and FQGTGA. V shed 2 bases and J shed 3 bases, with 3 bases lying between them. CDR3 sequence (DNA): TGTGCCAGCAGCTTAGGAACAGATACGCAGTATTTT. Translated, it gives CASSLGTDTQYF.

The rearrangement uses TRBV6-5 and TRBJ1-2; D unclear. The CDR3 spans 12 residues. V was pared by 6 bases and J by 8 bases, with 13 bases between. Looked up from germline, CDR1 is MNHEY and CDR2 is SVGAGI. CDR3 DNA sequence: TGTGCCAGCAGAACGTCCGGGAGGGGCTACACCTTC. It codes for CASRTSGRGYTF.

This rearrangement joins TRBV4-2 to TRBJ2-1; 7 positions match TRBD2. Germline trimming cut 0 bases from V and 5 bases from J; bases unmatched to any gene: 13. In germline, CDR1 is LGHNA, CDR2 YNFKEQ. CDR3 length: 18 residues. The CDR3 spells CASSQDWDGGRRNNEQFF. CDR3 nucleotides: TGTGCCAGCAGCCAAGATTGGGACGGGGGGAGACGAAACAATGAGCAGTTCTTC.

The gene calls are TRBV5-6 and TRBJ2-7, with 9 bases lining up with TRBD2. The CDR3 length is 14 residues. The V gene's germline CDR1 is SGHDT and CDR2 YYEEEE. Trimming took 4 bases from V and 2 from J; bases not matched to a gene: 4. As DNA, the CDR3 is TGTGCCAGCAGCGATAGCGGGGGAGCCTACGAGCAGTACTTC. Its translation: CASSDSGGAYEQYF.

The chain couples TRBV7-9 to TRBJ2-7, with 9 bases lining up with TRBD1. Trimming cost V 5 bases and J 12 bases; bases outside gene matches: 17. This CDR3 is 15 amino acids long. Germline-derived CDR1 and CDR2 are SEHNR and FQNEAQ (reference sequence). CDR3 coding DNA: TGTGCCAGCAGCGCCCTGGATTGGACAGGGGAGAGGCGGTACTTC. Its protein is CASSALDWTGERRYF.

Only one count was recorded for this clone. This sequence joins TRBV28 and TRBJ2-6; D may be TRBD1 (5 bases). CDR3 length equals 17 residues. Germline loops: CDR1 MDHEN, CDR2 SYDVKM. Trimming removed 3 bases at V and 0 bases at J, with 12 bases between. CDR3 sequence: CASSFAQVHSGANVLTF. In DNA form, the CDR3 reads TGTGCCAGCAGTTTTGCACAGGTTCACTCTGGGGCCAACGTCCTGACTTTC.

V and J are TRBV9 and TRBJ2-2, with 9 bases lining up with TRBD1. Germline V CDR1 and CDR2: SGDLS, YYNGEE. The CDR3 has 17 residues. V was pared by 5 bases and J by 1 base, with 9 bases of the junction left unmatched. CDR3 nucleotide sequence: TGTGCCAGCAGTCTCCCAAGACAGGGGGGGAACACCGGGGAGCTGTTTTTT. Amino acids: CASSLPRQGGNTGELFF.

V and J are TRBV6-5 and TRBJ2-7, with a weak D call TRBD2 (6 bases). The germline V and J ends were trimmed by 6 bases and 5 bases, with 17 bases remaining between them. Germline CDR1 reads MNHEY; CDR2 reads SVGAGI. The CDR3 has 14 amino acids. This CDR3 is CASSPGLFSNEQYF. The CDR3 DNA reads as TGTGCCAGCAGCCCGGGACTTTTTTCCAACGAGCAGTACTTC.

Here the CDR3 DNA reads TGTGCCAGCAGTCTAACCGGGACAGAGTACAATGAGCAGTTCTTC. It codes for CASSLTGTEYNEQFF. This sequence joins TRBV5-6 and TRBJ2-1; 7 bases are shared with TRBD1. V dropped 5 bases and J dropped 4; count of bases not matched to a gene: 9. In germline, CDR1 is SGHDT, CDR2 YYEEEE. This CDR3 contains 15 residues. The full variable domain, completed using reference TRBV5-6 and TRBJ2-1, is DAGVTQSPTHLIKTRGQQVTLRCSPKSGHDTVSWYQQALGQGPQFIFQYYEEEERQRGNFPDRFSGHQFPNYSSELNVNALLLGDSALYLCASSLTGTEYNEQFFGPGTRLTVL.

This chain uses TRBV7-3 with TRBJ2-6, with D perhaps TRBD2 (6 bases). CDR3 size: 16 residues. Trimming shortened V by 1 base and J by 2 bases, and 9 bases separated the two germline ends. In germline, CDR1 is SGHTA, CDR2 FQGTGA. CDR3 sequence: CASSLNPGAGANVLTF. The CDR3 DNA follows: TGTGCCAGCAGCTTAAACCCGGGGGCTGGGGCCAACGTCCTGACTTTC.

This chain links TRBV7-8 with TRBJ2-3, with D possibly TRBD1 on 5 matching bases. CDR1 is SGHVS, CDR2 FQNEAQ, per germline. The V and J ends lost 5 bases and 1 base respectively, with 13 bases between them. This CDR3 has 15 residues. CDR3: CASSQEGVRTDTQYF. The CDR3 coding sequence is TGTGCCAGCAGCCAAGAAGGGGTCCGCACAGATACGCAGTATTTT.

This chain links TRBV28 with TRBJ1-1; D is ambiguous. Germline V CDR1 and CDR2: MDHEN, SYDVKM. The CDR3 extends over 12 amino acids. V shed 4 bases and J shed 0 bases, with 3 bases lying between them. The CDR3 DNA sequence: TGTGCCAGCAGTTACTTGAACACTGAAGCTTTCTTT. The encoded protein is CASSYLNTEAFF.

This clone appeared a few times. The V call is TRBV6-5, the J call TRBJ2-7; D is perhaps TRBD2 (6 bases). Germline-derived CDR1 and CDR2 are MNHEY and SVGAGI. V lost 6 bases, J lost 5 bases, and 20 bases lay in between. This CDR3 has 15 amino acids. As DNA, the CDR3 is TGTGCCAGCAGCCGCCTAGGCGGGATTTCCCACGAGCAGTACTTC. Protein sequence: CASSRLGGISHEQYF.

The chain links TRBV19 to TRBJ2-7; possible D gene TRBD1, 6 bases. CDR3 size: 14 residues. With 3 bases removed from V and 3 bases from J, the gap between germline ends came to 12 bases. In germline, CDR1 is LNHDA, CDR2 SQIVND (reference sequence). The CDR3 loop reads CASSIGSGDYEQYF. The CDR3 DNA sequence: TGTGCCAGTAGTATCGGGTCAGGGGACTACGAGCAGTACTTC.

This rearrangement joins TRBV19 to TRBJ1-6; 9 nucleotides match TRBD1. Germline-derived CDR1 and CDR2 are LNHDA and SQIVND (reference sequence). The CDR3 is made up of 14 amino acids. Germline trimming cut 6 bases from V and 9 bases from J; bases unmatched to any gene: 6. CDR3 DNA sequence: TGTGCCAGTAGCCCAACAGGGGGCGGTTCACCCCTCCACTTT. Its protein is CASSPTGGGSPLHF.

The chain employs TRBV27 and TRBJ2-4; D is ambiguous. V gave up 4 bases and J gave up 2 bases, with 12 bases separating them. Germline loops: CDR1 MNHEY, CDR2 SMNVEV (reference sequence). The length of the CDR3 is 15 residues. In DNA form, the CDR3 reads TGTGCCAGCAGTTCCTCGGACCGAACCAAAAACATTCAGTACTTC. Its protein is CASSSSDRTKNIQYF.

The V and J genes are TRBV2 and TRBJ1-5, with D unclear. The CDR3 loop spans 12 amino acids. Germline CDR1 SNHLY, CDR2 FYNNEI. Trimming removed 7 bases at V and 7 bases at J, with 11 bases between. CDR3 DNA sequence: TGTGCCAGCACCAACCAAGGGCAGCCCCAGCATTTT. This encodes CASTNQGQPQHF.

The rearrangement uses TRBV4-3 and TRBJ2-7; TRBD2 agrees at 13 bases. The CDR3 spans 15 residues. Germline CDR1 is LGHNA and CDR2 is YSLEER. Trimming cost V 6 bases and J 5 bases; bases outside gene matches: 7. CDR3 nucleotide sequence: TGCGCCAGCAGTCTCGGACTAGCGGGAGCACACGAGCAGTACTTC. Translating it yields CASSLGLAGAHEQYF.

The chain joins TRBV9 to TRBJ2-1; 9 bases align to TRBD2. The junction had 4 bases not matched to a gene; V was cut back by 2 bases and J by 7 bases. Germline CDR1 reads SGDLS; CDR2 reads YYNGEE. The CDR3 totals 14 residues. In DNA form, the CDR3 reads TGTGCCAGCAGCGTTGCGGGAGGGAGGAATGAGCAGTTCTTC. Translating gives CASSVAGGRNEQFF. The variable domain in full, with the rest retrieved from reference TRBV9 and TRBJ2-1, is DSGVTQTPKHLITATGQRVTLRCSPRSGDLSVYWYQQSLDQGLQFLIQYYNGEERAKGNILERFSAQQFPDLHSELNLSSLELGDSALYFCASSVAGGRNEQFFGPGTRLTVL.

The rearrangement links TRBV19 to TRBJ1-1; D gene unclear. The V gene lost 3 bases and the J gene lost 1 base, with 6 bases spanning the gap. The CDR3 extends over 13 amino acids. Germline assignment: CDR1 LNHDA and CDR2 SQIVND (reference sequence). The CDR3 is CASSMGENTEAFF. As DNA, the CDR3 is TGTGCCAGTAGTATGGGTGAGAACACTGAAGCTTTCTTT.

The V gene is TRBV6-5, the J gene TRBJ2-7, with TRBD2 identical over 12 bases. The junction had 6 bases not matched to a gene; V was cut back by 6 bases and J by 3 bases. Germline loops: CDR1 MNHEY, CDR2 SVGAGI. The CDR3 is 15 amino acids. In DNA, the CDR3 is TGTGCCAGCAGCCGGACTAGCGGGGACATCTACGAGCAGTACTTC. Translation gives CASSRTSGDIYEQYF.

The chain couples TRBV29-1 to TRBJ1-1, with D unclear. The V gene's germline CDR1 is SQVTM and CDR2 ANQGSEA. Trimming stripped 8 bases from V and 2 bases from J, with 15 bases between. The CDR3 totals 13 residues. The CDR3 sequence is CSQREGANTEAFF. DNA for the CDR3: TGCAGCCAGAGGGAGGGCGCTAACACTGAAGCTTTCTTT.

The rearrangement joins TRBV29-1 to TRBJ1-1; possible D gene TRBD1, 6 bases. Germline CDR1 SQVTM, CDR2 ANQGSEA. V lost 7 bases and J lost 4, with 16 bases in between. CDR3 length: 13 residues. This chain's CDR3 is CSASSGVLTEAFF. The CDR3, as DNA: TGCAGCGCTAGTTCAGGGGTGCTCACTGAAGCTTTCTTT.

The sample holds one count of this clone. The V gene is TRBV28, the J gene TRBJ2-1; 13 bases fit TRBD2. Germline-derived CDR1 and CDR2 are MDHEN and SYDVKM. V dropped 6 bases and J dropped 4; count of bases not matched to a gene: 6. CDR3 size: 16 residues. In DNA, the CDR3 is TGTGCCAGCAGCCAATGGACTAGCGGGAGATACAATGAGCAGTTCTTC. Protein product: CASSQWTSGRYNEQFF.

There are a few counts of this clone. The rearrangement uses TRBV28 and TRBJ2-7; D tentatively reads TRBD1 or TRBD2 (5 bases each). CDR1 is MDHEN and CDR2 is SYDVKM in the germline V gene. This CDR3 region has 11 residues. The V end lost 4 bases, the J end lost 6 bases, and 7 bases lay between the germline ends. CDR3 amino acids: CASSSRGEQYF. DNA of the CDR3: TGTGCCAGCAGTTCGAGGGGCGAGCAGTACTTC.

This chain links TRBV19 with TRBJ1-2; 12 nucleotides align to TRBD1. The germline V gene has CDR1 LNHDA and CDR2 SQIVND (reference sequence). J gave up 6 bases and V 7 bases, and 6 bases lay outside the gene matches. The CDR3 covers 14 residues. For the CDR3, the DNA is TGTGCCAGTACCCGGGACAGGGGGCAACATGGCTACACCTTC. Translated, it gives CASTRDRGQHGYTF.

The chain links TRBV7-2 to TRBJ2-2; 7 positions match TRBD1. The V gene's germline CDR1 is SGHTA and CDR2 FQGNSA. CDR3 size: 15 residues. The V gene end was trimmed by 5 bases and the J gene end by 5 bases; junction bases not matched to a gene: 8. The CDR3 loop reads CASSPRTGKTGELFF. The DNA for the CDR3 is TGTGCCAGCAGCCCACGGACAGGCAAGACCGGGGAGCTGTTTTTT.

This chain links TRBV29-1 with TRBJ2-5, with 7 bases lining up with TRBD2. V lost 3 bases, J lost 5 bases, and 9 bases stayed unmatched. Germline V gives CDR1 SQVTM, CDR2 ANQGSEA. CDR3 length: 14 residues. The CDR3 DNA is TGCAGCGTTGATGTTTCGGGAGGCGGGGAGACCCAGTACTTC. It encodes CSVDVSGGGETQYF. The whole variable domain, filled in from reference TRBV29-1 and TRBJ2-5, reads SAVISQKPSRDICQRGTSLTIQCQVDSQVTMMFWYRQQPGQSLTLIATANQGSEATYESGFVIDKFPISRPNLTFSTLTVSNMSPEDSSIYLCSVDVSGGGETQYFGPGTRLLVL.

This clone was observed a single time. The chain employs TRBV2 and TRBJ2-3; 9 bases are a match to TRBD2. This CDR3 is built from 15 residues. The junction had 3 bases not matched to a gene; V was cut back by 4 bases and J by 1 base. Per the germline V gene, CDR1 is SNHLY and CDR2 is FYNNEI. The CDR3 DNA reads TGTGCCAGCAGTGTAATAGCGGGAGGCACAGATACGCAGTATTTT. Translation gives CASSVIAGGTDTQYF.

The CDR3 bases are TGTGCCAGCAGCTTTTGGCTAGAGAATGAGCAGTTCTTC. Amino acids: CASSFWLENEQFF. This chain links TRBV7-9 with TRBJ2-1; D ambiguous. V was shortened by 3 bases and J by 7 bases, with 10 bases between the two germline ends. The CDR3 contains 13 residues. CDR1 SEHNR and CDR2 FQNEAQ come from the germline V gene (reference sequence).

The CDR3 spells CASSLFQGSYGYTF. CDR3 in DNA: TGTGCCAGCAGTTTATTTCAGGGGTCCTATGGCTACACCTTC. This chain connects TRBV28 to TRBJ1-2; perhaps TRBD1 as D (6 bases). V lost 1 base, J lost 4 bases, and 10 bases lay in between. The CDR3 sequence is 14 residues long. CDR1 is MDHEN, CDR2 SYDVKM, per germline.

The rearrangement joins TRBV12-5 to TRBJ1-2; the D gene is possibly TRBD1 (6 bases). Trimming took off 4 bases at V and 8 bases at J, with 17 bases between the two ends. The CDR3 contains 14 residues. Germline V CDR1 and CDR2: LGHNT, FRNRAP. CDR3 amino acids: CASGSSLQGWGYTF. The CDR3 DNA reads as TGTGCTAGTGGTTCCTCTCTACAGGGCTGGGGCTACACCTTC.